This entry features one TCR beta chain sequence. The V gene lost 0 bases and the J gene lost 9 bases, with 18 bases spanning the gap. Germline CDR1 and CDR2: GTSNPN and SVGIG (reference sequence). The CDR3 has 15 residues. These data originate in a study of cytomegalovirus exposure and HLA in healthy donors. Amplification used 60 Vbeta primers and 13 Jbeta primers. The data were produced by immunoSEQ multiplex PCR, yet TCRdb's version contains in-frame clones alone and is incomplete. The sample records about 160,000 clones, roughly 80% being singletons. The source of this sequence is a woman aged 25-40 years in good health and CMV-seronegative. The chain is built from TRBV30 and TRBJ1-5, with D perhaps matching TRBD1 (5 bases). The sequenced material came from PBMCs. CDR3 in DNA: TGTGCCTGGAGTGTCAAGACAGCTATCAACTGGCCCCAGCATTTT. It yields the protein CAWSVKTAINWPQHF.